The clone carrying this TCR beta chain was observed at least ten times. The antigen is undetermined. This entry belongs to a study of T cells after yellow fever vaccination. Study in general: Preparation used SMART-Seq v4 Ultra Low Input for the low-cell-number fractions.

Study-level findings and limits: It was a small share of clonotypes that appeared in both CD4 and CD8 compartments. There was a possibility that FACS-sorted repertoires contained abundant clonotypes contaminating from the bulk population.

The authors made TCR cDNA by 5'RACE template switching, adding a universal primer site and UMIs. A single record per CDR3 protein comes from TCRdb applying MiXCR to the 5' RACE reads. Of about 120,000 distinct CDR3 sequences in the sample, 8.4% were seen once. CDR1 is LGHDT and CDR2 is YNNKEL in the germline V gene (reference sequence). The CDR3 sequence is 17 residues long. The ends were cut back, 0 bases at V and 3 bases at J, with 15 bases in the middle. Sequencing used CD8+ T cells sorted from PBMCs, obtained 45 days after the yellow fever booster vaccination. The receptor comes from a man under 40 who received the YFV17D yellow fever vaccine. The rearrangement uses TRBV3-1 and TRBJ2-1, with D possibly being TRBD2 (7 bases). As DNA, the CDR3 is TGTGCCAGCAGCCAAGAATCTTACAGGGACTACTACAATGAGCAGTTCTTC. Translated: CASSQESYRDYYNEQFF.